The entry below gives a single TCR beta chain sequence along with its context. What it binds is unknown. This specimen belongs to a study of OX40 agonist ivuxolimab in advanced cancers. In germline, CDR1 is SGHDT, CDR2 YYEEEE. J was trimmed by 7 bases and V by 4 bases; bases with no gene match: 14. The CDR3 totals 15 residues. Notes on the study in general: Low levels of normalized T-cell clonal expansion also appeared in some nonresponders.

TCRdb keeps only in-frame clones here, not all; method: immunoSEQ multiplex PCR. The sample has around 100,000 clones, 85% to 90% seen once. The chain links TRBV5-6 to TRBJ2-7, with 7 bases matching TRBD1. This TCR was sampled from an adult with an advanced solid tumor such as melanoma, head and neck, liver or kidney cancer. Sequenced material: CD4+ or CD8+ T cells sorted from blood, taken in a trial of the OX40 agonist ivuxolimab. The CDR3: CASSTTGTAIEEQYF. Written as DNA, the CDR3 is TGTGCCAGCAGCACGACCGGGACAGCGATAGAAGAGCAGTACTTC.